The 3 T cell receptor beta chains reported below all come from one sample, sequenced in a study of blood T cell repertoires in COVID-19. TCRdb's copy holds only in-frame clones and misses some; the assay was immunoSEQ multiplex PCR. The sample lists over 200,000 clones, 70% to 90% occurring once. Sequences were obtained from PBMCs or T cells enriched from blood (not recorded which). The receptors here all came from a man aged 30 to 45 who had recovered from COVID-19.

The rearrangement links TRBV5-1 to TRBJ1-1; 9 bases line up with TRBD1. The trim removed 4 bases at V and 1 base at J, leaving 8 bases unmatched. From germline, CDR1 is SGHRS and CDR2 YFSETQ. The CDR3 totals 16 residues. CDR3 amino acids: CASSPGTGSGNTEAFF. For the CDR3, the DNA is TGCGCCAGCAGCCCGGGGACAGGGTCGGGGAACACTGAAGCTTTCTTT.

This clone came up once. The chain has TRBV5-1 and TRBJ2-6, with 7 bases identical to TRBD1. The CDR3 covers 17 residues. Germline assignment: CDR1 SGHRS and CDR2 YFSETQ. The V gene end was trimmed by 3 bases and the J gene end by 2 bases; junction bases not matched to a gene: 8. CDR3 bases: TGCGCCAGCAGCTCCGCCAAGACAGGGACTGGGGCCAACGTCCTGACTTTC. Translation: CASSSAKTGTGANVLTF.

V usage is TRBV7-8 and J usage is TRBJ2-3; 10 bases agree with TRBD2. Germline-derived CDR1 and CDR2 are SGHVS and FQNEAQ. The CDR3 runs to 14 residues. The V gene end was trimmed by 8 bases and the J gene end by 2 bases; junction bases not matched to a gene: 4. As DNA, the CDR3 is TGTGCCAGCGGAGGACTAGCGGTCACAGATACGCAGTATTTT. Amino acids: CASGGLAVTDTQYF. Looking up the rest from reference TRBV7-8 and TRBJ2-3 gives the full variable domain: GAGVSQSPRYKVAKRGQDVALRCDPISGHVSLFWYQQALGQGPEFLTYFQNEAQLDKSGLPSDRFFAERPEGSVSTLKIQRTQQEDSAVYLCASGGLAVTDTQYFGPGTRLTVL.